The rows below give T cell receptor beta chains drawn from one sample of a study of shared clonotypes between healthy human individuals. Profiled with immunoSEQ multiplex PCR; TCRdb holds only in-frame clones, not every one. The table shows about 1,800,000 clones, with roughly 94% occurring only once. The specimen sequenced was naive CD8+ T cells sorted from blood. Receptor source: a man in his late teens or twenties in good health. CDR3s include the opening cysteine and the closing phenylalanine or tryptophan. A D gene is named only where the DNA matches it firmly. Clone size, where shown, is once, few, many, or a class for clones that have expanded.

j_call: TRBJ2-4
v_call: TRBV5-1
clone_size: .
d_call: TRBD2
cdr3_nt: TGCGCCAGCAGCTTAGGACGGGAGGGCATTCAGTACTTC
cdr3_aa: CASSLGREGIQYF

j_call: TRBJ2-7
v_call: TRBV7-8
clone_size: .
d_call: TRBD2
cdr3_nt: TGTGCCAGCAGCTTACTAGCGGGAGACTACGAGCAGTACTTC
cdr3_aa: CASSLLAGDYEQYF

j_call: TRBJ2-3
v_call: TRBV11-1
clone_size: .
d_call: TRBD2
cdr3_nt: TGTGCCAGCAGCTTACCTCGACTAGCGGGGGAATCAGATACGCAGTATTTT
cdr3_aa: CASSLPRLAGESDTQYF

j_call: TRBJ2-1
v_call: TRBV4-1
clone_size: .
d_call: .
cdr3_nt: TGCGCCAGCAGCCCCCAGGGGGCTAGCGGGGACAATGAGCAGTTCTTC
cdr3_aa: CASSPQGASGDNEQFF

j_call: TRBJ2-7
v_call: TRBV27
clone_size: once
d_call: .
cdr3_nt: TGTGCCAGCATCCCGGGACCTTCCGAGCCCTACGAGCAGTACTTC
cdr3_aa: CASIPGPSEPYEQYF

j_call: TRBJ1-1
v_call: TRBV28
clone_size: .
d_call: .
cdr3_nt: TGTGCCACCCGATGGGGCACTGAAGCTTTCTTT
cdr3_aa: CATRWGTEAFF

j_call: TRBJ1-2
v_call: TRBV6-5
clone_size: .
d_call: .
cdr3_nt: TGTGCCAGCAGTTCAGGGAGCTATGGCTACACCTTC
cdr3_aa: CASSSGSYGYTF

j_call: TRBJ2-3
v_call: TRBV2
clone_size: .
d_call: TRBD2
cdr3_nt: TGTGCCAGCAGTGAAGCGCGGACGTTAGCGGGGCCGGTCCAGTATTTT
cdr3_aa: CASSEARTLAGPVQYF

j_call: TRBJ2-1
v_call: TRBV12-5
clone_size: .
d_call: .
cdr3_nt: TGTGCTACCCACGGGATTCACAATGAGCAGTTCTTC
cdr3_aa: CATHGIHNEQFF

j_call: TRBJ2-5
v_call: TRBV28
clone_size: .
d_call: .
cdr3_nt: TGTGCCAGCAGTTACCCCTCTCTTACTAGCTCAGTAGAGACCCAGTACTTC
cdr3_aa: CASSYPSLTSSVETQYF

j_call: TRBJ2-3
v_call: TRBV25-1
clone_size: .
d_call: .
cdr3_nt: TGTGCCAGCAGCTTCCAAGGAGATACGCAGTATTTT
cdr3_aa: CASSFQGDTQYF

j_call: TRBJ2-7
v_call: TRBV2
clone_size: .
d_call: .
cdr3_nt: TGTGCCAGCAGCCCGGGAGCCGGACCCTACGAGCAGTACTTC
cdr3_aa: CASSPGAGPYEQYF

j_call: TRBJ2-7
v_call: TRBV10-1
clone_size: .
d_call: TRBD1
cdr3_nt: TGCGCCAGCAGTATCTCAGGGGGCTACGAGCAGTACTTC
cdr3_aa: CASSISGGYEQYF

j_call: TRBJ2-5
v_call: TRBV11-2
clone_size: .
d_call: TRBD2
cdr3_nt: TGTGCCAGCAGCTTAGGACTAGCGGGAGGAGAGACCCAGTACTTC
cdr3_aa: CASSLGLAGGETQYF

j_call: TRBJ2-3
v_call: TRBV7-9
clone_size: .
d_call: .
cdr3_nt: TGTGCCAGCAGCTTTGGGGGGGCGACAGACCTCACAGATACGCAGTATTTT
cdr3_aa: CASSFGGATDLTDTQYF

j_call: TRBJ2-3
v_call: TRBV13
clone_size: .
d_call: .
cdr3_nt: TGTGCCAGCAGCTCCAGTACAGTTTCTAGCACAGATACGCAGTATTTT
cdr3_aa: CASSSSTVSSTDTQYF

j_call: TRBJ1-5
v_call: TRBV19
clone_size: few
d_call: .
cdr3_nt: TGTGCCAGTATGTTCGGGGATCAGCCCCAGCATTTT
cdr3_aa: CASMFGDQPQHF

j_call: TRBJ2-2
v_call: TRBV6-5
clone_size: once
d_call: .
cdr3_nt: TGTGCCAGCCGCTACCTCCCCCCGGGCACCGGGGAGCTGTTTTTT
cdr3_aa: CASRYLPPGTGELFF

j_call: TRBJ2-1
v_call: TRBV7-3
clone_size: .
d_call: .
cdr3_nt: TGTGCCAGCAGCTCGAGGGGGGCCGATGAGCAGTTCTTC
cdr3_aa: CASSSRGADEQFF

j_call: TRBJ1-1
v_call: TRBV30
clone_size: .
d_call: .
cdr3_nt: TGTGCCTGGGGGCCAGGGCCTGAAGCTTTCTTT
cdr3_aa: CAWGPGPEAFF

j_call: TRBJ1-5
v_call: TRBV30
clone_size: .
d_call: .
cdr3_nt: TGTGCCTGGAGTGTACATCCGGGGAATCAGCCCCAGCATTTT
cdr3_aa: CAWSVHPGNQPQHF

j_call: TRBJ2-3
v_call: TRBV9
clone_size: .
d_call: TRBD2
cdr3_nt: TGTGCCAGCAGCTCCCCGGGACTAGCGGGATCCTCTAGCACAGATACGCAGTATTTT
cdr3_aa: CASSSPGLAGSSSTDTQYF

j_call: TRBJ2-1
v_call: TRBV6-5
clone_size: .
d_call: TRBD2
cdr3_nt: TGTGCCAGCAGTTCTGAGCGGGAGGGCCTAGGGAATGAGCAGTTCTTC
cdr3_aa: CASSSEREGLGNEQFF

j_call: TRBJ2-7
v_call: TRBV9
clone_size: .
d_call: TRBD2
cdr3_nt: TGTGCCAGCAGCCCCTTAGGGACTAGTATCCACGAGCAGTACTTC
cdr3_aa: CASSPLGTSIHEQYF

j_call: TRBJ1-1
v_call: TRBV28
clone_size: .
d_call: .
cdr3_nt: TGTGCCAGCAGTTTTACCCGAACGAACACTGAAGCTTTCTTT
cdr3_aa: CASSFTRTNTEAFF

j_call: TRBJ2-4
v_call: TRBV29-1
clone_size: once
d_call: .
cdr3_nt: TGCAGCGTTGAAGACGGGACCTCCCCCCCGAGGGACATTCAGTACTTC
cdr3_aa: CSVEDGTSPPRDIQYF

j_call: TRBJ2-5
v_call: TRBV5-6
clone_size: .
d_call: TRBD1
cdr3_nt: TGTGCCAGCAGCTTGGCCGGGACAGAAGAGACCCAGTACTTC
cdr3_aa: CASSLAGTEETQYF

j_call: TRBJ2-1
v_call: TRBV9
clone_size: .
d_call: .
cdr3_nt: TGTGCCAGCAGCGTAGCGGGGGCCTTCTACAATGAGCAGTTCTTC
cdr3_aa: CASSVAGAFYNEQFF